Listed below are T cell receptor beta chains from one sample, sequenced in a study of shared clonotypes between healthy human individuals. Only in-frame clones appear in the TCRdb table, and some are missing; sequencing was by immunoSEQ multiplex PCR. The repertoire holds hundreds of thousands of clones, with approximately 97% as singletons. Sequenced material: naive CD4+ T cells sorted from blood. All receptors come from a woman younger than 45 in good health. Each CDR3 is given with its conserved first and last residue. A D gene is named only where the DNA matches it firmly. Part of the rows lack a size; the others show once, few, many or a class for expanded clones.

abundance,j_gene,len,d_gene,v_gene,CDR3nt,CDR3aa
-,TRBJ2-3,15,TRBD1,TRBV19,TGTGCCAGTAGGCGGACAGGGGGCAACACAGATACGCAGTATTTT,CASRRTGGNTDTQYF
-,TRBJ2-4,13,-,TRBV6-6,TGTGCCAGCAGTTTCAGACAGATAAACATTCAGTACTTC,CASSFRQINIQYF
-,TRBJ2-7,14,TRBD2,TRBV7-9,TGTGCCAGCAGCCCAAGCGGGAGGGCCTACGAGCAGTACTTC,CASSPSGRAYEQYF
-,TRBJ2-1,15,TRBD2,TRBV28,TGTGCCAGCAGTACGCTAGCGGGAGGGTACAATGAGCAGTTCTTC,CASSTLAGGYNEQFF
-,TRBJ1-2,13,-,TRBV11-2,TGTGCCAGCACACTCCAGGGGAACTATGGCTACACCTTC,CASTLQGNYGYTF
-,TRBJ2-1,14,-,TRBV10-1,TGCGCCAGCAGCCCGGACCGAAGGGGGGATGAGCAGTTCTTC,CASSPDRRGDEQFF
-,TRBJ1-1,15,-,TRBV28,TGTGCCAGCAGTATACGGGGGCCGAGAAACACTGAAGCTTTCTTT,CASSIRGPRNTEAFF
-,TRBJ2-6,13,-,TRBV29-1,TGCAGCGTCCTCCCCTCTGGGGCCAACGTCCTGACTTTC,CSVLPSGANVLTF
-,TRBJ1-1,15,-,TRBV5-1,TGCGCCAGCAGCTTGGGGTCCCGGGGTACCACTGAAGCTTTCTTT,CASSLGSRGTTEAFF
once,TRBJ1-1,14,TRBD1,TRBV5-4,TGTGCCAGCAGCTTGGATACAGGGGTCACTGAAGCTTTCTTT,CASSLDTGVTEAFF
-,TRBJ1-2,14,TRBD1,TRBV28,TGTGCCAGCACCAGATACAGGGGGTCCTATGGCTACACCTTC,CASTRYRGSYGYTF
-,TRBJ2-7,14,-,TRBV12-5,TGTGCTAGTGGTTCCGGACACTACTCCTACGAGCAGTACTTC,CASGSGHYSYEQYF
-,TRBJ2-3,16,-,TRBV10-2,TGCGCCAGCAGTGAGTTGGCAGGGATCTACACAGATACGCAGTATTTT,CASSELAGIYTDTQYF
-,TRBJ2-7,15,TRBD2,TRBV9,TGTGCCAGCAGCGAGGGACTAGCGGGCCGGTACGAGCAGTACTTC,CASSEGLAGRYEQYF
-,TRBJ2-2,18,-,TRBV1,TGCACCAGCAGCCAGAGTAGCGGAGGGCGACTCTGGACCGGGGAGCTGTTTTTT,CTSSQSSGGRLWTGELFF
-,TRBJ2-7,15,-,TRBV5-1,TGCGCCAGCAGCTTGGACCCGGGAGTGGTCTACGAGCAGTACTTC,CASSLDPGVVYEQYF
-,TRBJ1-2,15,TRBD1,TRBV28,TGTGCCAGCACCTACACCGGGACAGGGGTCTATGGCTACACCTTC,CASTYTGTGVYGYTF
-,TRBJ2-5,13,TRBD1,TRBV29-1,TGCAGCGCCTCCAGGGGGTCCCAAGAGACCCAGTACTTC,CSASRGSQETQYF
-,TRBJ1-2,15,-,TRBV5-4,TGTGCCAGCAGCCAAACAGGGCTGGGTAACTATGGCTACACCTTC,CASSQTGLGNYGYTF
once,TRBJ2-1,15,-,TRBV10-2,TGCGCCAGCAGTGGTGGACCCAGCTCCTACAATGAGCAGTTCTTC,CASSGGPSSYNEQFF
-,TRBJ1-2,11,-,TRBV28,TGTGCCAGCACGACCGGCTATGGCTACACCTTC,CASTTGYGYTF
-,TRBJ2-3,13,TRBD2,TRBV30,TGTGCCTGGACCAGCGGGAGTACAGATACGCAGTATTTT,CAWTSGSTDTQYF
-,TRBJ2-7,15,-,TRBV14,TGTGCCAGCAGCCAAGATTCAGGACAGACTTACGAGCAGTACTTC,CASSQDSGQTYEQYF
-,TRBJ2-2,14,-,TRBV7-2,TGTGCCAGCGGGACGGGAGAGGGCACCGGGGAGCTGTTTTTT,CASGTGEGTGELFF
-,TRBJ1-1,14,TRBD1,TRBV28,TGTGCCAGCAGTTTAGGACAGGGGGACGGTGAAGCTTTCTTT,CASSLGQGDGEAFF
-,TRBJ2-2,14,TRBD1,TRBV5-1,TGCGCCAGCCGGACAGGGGATTACACCGGGGAGCTGTTTTTT,CASRTGDYTGELFF
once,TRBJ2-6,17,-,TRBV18,TGTGCCAGCTCAACACGCGTAGGTGGACCCGGGGCCAACGTCCTGACTTTC,CASSTRVGGPGANVLTF
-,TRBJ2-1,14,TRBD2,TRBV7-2,TGTGCCAGCAGCACCGGGACTAGCCGAGAGCTGGGGTTCTTC,CASSTGTSRELGFF
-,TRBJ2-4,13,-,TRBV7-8,TGTGCCAGCAGCTTAGCGGAAGTAAACATTCAGTACTTC,CASSLAEVNIQYF
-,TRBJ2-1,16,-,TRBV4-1,TGCGCCAGCAGCCAAGGTCTCGCCCGGGGTTTGGATGAGCAGTTCTTC,CASSQGLARGLDEQFF
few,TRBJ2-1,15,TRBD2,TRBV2,TGTGCCAGCCCGAAGGGGACTAGCGGGGCCGCAGAGCAGTTCTTC,CASPKGTSGAAEQFF
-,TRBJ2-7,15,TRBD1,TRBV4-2,TGTGCCAGCAGCCAAAAGGGACAGGGTGTCCACGAGCAGTACTTC,CASSQKGQGVHEQYF
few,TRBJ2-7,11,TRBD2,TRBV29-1,TGCAGCGTCTGGGAGGGAAACGAGCAGTACTTC,CSVWEGNEQYF
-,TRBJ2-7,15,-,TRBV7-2,TGTGCCAGCAGCTTAGCTGGACACACTAACTACGAGCAGTACTTC,CASSLAGHTNYEQYF
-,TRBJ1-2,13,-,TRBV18,TGTGCCAGCTCACCAGCTGACGGCTATGGCTACACCTTC,CASSPADGYGYTF
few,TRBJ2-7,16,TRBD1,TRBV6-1,TGTGCCAGCAGTGGACAGGGCGACGAGAGCTCCTACGAGCAGTACTTC,CASSGQGDESSYEQYF
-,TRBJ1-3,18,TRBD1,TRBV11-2,TGTGCCAGCAGCCGAGACAGGGTTCCGGATGACTCTGGAAACACCATATATTTT,CASSRDRVPDDSGNTIYF
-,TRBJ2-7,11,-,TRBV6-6,TGTGCCAGCAGTTCGGGACCCGAGCAGTACTTC,CASSSGPEQYF
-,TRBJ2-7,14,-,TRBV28,TGTGCCAGCAGTGGACAGGGAGGGTCCTACGAGCAGTACTTC,CASSGQGGSYEQYF
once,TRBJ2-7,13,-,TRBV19,TGTGCCAGTAACTCCTGGGAAACGGGCGAGCAGTACTTC,CASNSWETGEQYF
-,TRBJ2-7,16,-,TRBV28,TGTGCCAGCAGTCCGGGGACCGCCAGCCGTTTCAACGAGCAGTACTTC,CASSPGTASRFNEQYF
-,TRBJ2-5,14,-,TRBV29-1,TGCAGCGTTCAACGCAACACGTACCAAGAGACCCAGTACTTC,CSVQRNTYQETQYF
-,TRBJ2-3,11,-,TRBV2,TGTGCCTCCCGACTAGGGGATACGCAGTATTTT,CASRLGDTQYF
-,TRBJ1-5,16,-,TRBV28,TGTGCCAGCAGTTTATTGGCGGGCTATAGCAATCAGCCCCAGCATTTT,CASSLLAGYSNQPQHF
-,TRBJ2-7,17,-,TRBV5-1,TGCGCCAGCAGCTTGGAACCTGGCCGTGCTCTCCACTACGAGCAGTACTTC,CASSLEPGRALHYEQYF
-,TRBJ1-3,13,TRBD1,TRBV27,TGTGCCAGCAGTGACAGGGCGACGAACACCATATATTTT,CASSDRATNTIYF
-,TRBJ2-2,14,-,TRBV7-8,TGTGCCAGCAGCTTCGGGCTAGGGTCCGGGGAGCTGTTTTTT,CASSFGLGSGELFF
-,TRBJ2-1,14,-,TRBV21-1,TGTGCCAGCTGCTTGGGGAAGGGAGGCAATGAGCAGTTCTTC,CASCLGKGGNEQFF
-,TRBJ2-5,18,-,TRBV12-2,TGTGCAAGTCGCTTAGCTAGATACCGGGCCGCCGGGCGGGAGACCCAGTACTTC,CASRLARYRAAGRETQYF
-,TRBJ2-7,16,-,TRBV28,TGTGCCAGCAGTTTAGGTGGGGGGATGTTGTCCTACGAGCAGTACTTC,CASSLGGGMLSYEQYF
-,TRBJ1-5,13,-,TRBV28,TGTGCCAGCATCCGTTGGGGCGATCAGCCCCAGCATTTT,CASIRWGDQPQHF
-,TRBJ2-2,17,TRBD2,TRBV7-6,TGTGCCAGCAGCGTCACCGGGACTAGCAAGCACACCGGGGAGCTGTTTTTT,CASSVTGTSKHTGELFF
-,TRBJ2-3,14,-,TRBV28,TGTGCCAGCAGTTTGGGTGGGAGCCACCGTACGCAGTATTTT,CASSLGGSHRTQYF
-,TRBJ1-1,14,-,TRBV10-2,TGCGCCAGCAGTAAACATAGGGTGAACACTGAAGCTTTCTTT,CASSKHRVNTEAFF
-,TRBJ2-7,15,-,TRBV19,TGTGCCAGTAGGCCCCGAGCGGGTATGGACTACGAGCAGTACTTC,CASRPRAGMDYEQYF